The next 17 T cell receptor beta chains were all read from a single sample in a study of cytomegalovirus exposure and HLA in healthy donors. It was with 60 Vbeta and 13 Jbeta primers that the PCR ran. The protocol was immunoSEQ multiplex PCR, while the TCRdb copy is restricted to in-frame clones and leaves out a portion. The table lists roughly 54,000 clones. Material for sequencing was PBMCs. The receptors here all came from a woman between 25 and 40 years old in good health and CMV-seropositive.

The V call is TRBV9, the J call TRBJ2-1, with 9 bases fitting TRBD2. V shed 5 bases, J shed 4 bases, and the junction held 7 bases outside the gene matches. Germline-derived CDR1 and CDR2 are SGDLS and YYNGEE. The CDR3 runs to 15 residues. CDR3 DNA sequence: TGTGCCAGCAGTGGAGGTAGCGGGAGTTACAATGAGCAGTTCTTC. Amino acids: CASSGGSGSYNEQFF.

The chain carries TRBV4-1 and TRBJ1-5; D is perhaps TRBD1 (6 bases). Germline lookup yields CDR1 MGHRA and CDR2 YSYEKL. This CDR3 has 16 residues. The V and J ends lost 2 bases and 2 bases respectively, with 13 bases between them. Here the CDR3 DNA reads TGCGCCAGCAGCCAACCCACAGGGTCCGGCAATCAGCCCCAGCATTTT. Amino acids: CASSQPTGSGNQPQHF.

Here the CDR3 reads CASSYSPFRYGYTF. The DNA for the CDR3 is TGTGCCAGCAGTTACTCCCCCTTTCGCTATGGCTACACCTTC. J is TRBJ1-2 and V is TRBV6-5; D is uncertain. This CDR3 spans 14 amino acids. Trimming removed 0 bases from V and 4 bases from J, with 9 bases in between. CDR1 and CDR2 from the germline V gene are MNHEY and SVGAGI.

CDR3 residues: CASSLWIAQETQYF. In DNA form, the CDR3 reads TGTGCCAGCAGCTTGTGGATAGCTCAAGAGACCCAGTACTTC. This sequence joins TRBV5-6 and TRBJ2-5; no clear D. V gave up 1 base and J gave up 2 bases, with 9 bases separating them. The CDR3 is 14 amino acids. CDR1 and CDR2 from the germline V gene are SGHDT and YYEEEE.

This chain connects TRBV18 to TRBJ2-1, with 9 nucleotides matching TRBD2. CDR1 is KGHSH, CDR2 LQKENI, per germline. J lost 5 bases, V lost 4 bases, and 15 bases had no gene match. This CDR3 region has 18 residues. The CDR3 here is CASSRSLAGVESDNEQFF. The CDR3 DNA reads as TGTGCCAGCTCACGATCCTTAGCGGGAGTCGAATCCGACAATGAGCAGTTCTTC.

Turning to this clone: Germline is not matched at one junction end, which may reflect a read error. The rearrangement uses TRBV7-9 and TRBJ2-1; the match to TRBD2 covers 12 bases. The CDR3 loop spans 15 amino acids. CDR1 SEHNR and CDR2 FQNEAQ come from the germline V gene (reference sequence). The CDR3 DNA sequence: TGTGCCAGCAGCCTAGCGGGGGGGCCATACAATGAGCAGTTCTTC. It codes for CASSLAGGPYNEQFF.

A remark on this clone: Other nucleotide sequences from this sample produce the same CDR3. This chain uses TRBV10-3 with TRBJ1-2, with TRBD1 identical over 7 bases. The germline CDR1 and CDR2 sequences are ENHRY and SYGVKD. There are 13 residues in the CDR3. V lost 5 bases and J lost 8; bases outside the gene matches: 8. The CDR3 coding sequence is TGTGCCATCAGTCCAACGGGGACAGCCGGCTACACCTTC. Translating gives CAISPTGTAGYTF.

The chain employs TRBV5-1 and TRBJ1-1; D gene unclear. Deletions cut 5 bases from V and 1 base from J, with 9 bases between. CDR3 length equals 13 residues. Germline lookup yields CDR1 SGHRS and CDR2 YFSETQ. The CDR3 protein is CASSLLSNTEAFF. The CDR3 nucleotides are TGCGCCAGCAGTTTATTATCGAACACTGAAGCTTTCTTT.

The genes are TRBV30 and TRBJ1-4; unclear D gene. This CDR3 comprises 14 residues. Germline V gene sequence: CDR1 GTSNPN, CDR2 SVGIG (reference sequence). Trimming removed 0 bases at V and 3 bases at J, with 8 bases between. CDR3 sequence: CAWSVVRPNEKLFF. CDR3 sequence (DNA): TGTGCCTGGAGTGTGGTCAGGCCTAATGAAAAACTGTTTTTT.

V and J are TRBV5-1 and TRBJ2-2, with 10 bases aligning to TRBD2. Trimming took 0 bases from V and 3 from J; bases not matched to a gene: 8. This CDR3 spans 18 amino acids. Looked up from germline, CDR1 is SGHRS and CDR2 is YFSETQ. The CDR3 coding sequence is TGCGCCAGCAGCTTGGAAGTAGCGGGGGGTCTTGACACCGGGGAGCTGTTTTTT. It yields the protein CASSLEVAGGLDTGELFF.

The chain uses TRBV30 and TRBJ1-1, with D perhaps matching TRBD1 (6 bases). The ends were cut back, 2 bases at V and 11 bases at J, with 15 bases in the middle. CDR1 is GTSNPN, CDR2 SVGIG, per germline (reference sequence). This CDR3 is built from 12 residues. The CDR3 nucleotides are TGTGCCTGGAGTCCACAGGGACCCGTTGCTTTCTTT. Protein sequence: CAWSPQGPVAFF.

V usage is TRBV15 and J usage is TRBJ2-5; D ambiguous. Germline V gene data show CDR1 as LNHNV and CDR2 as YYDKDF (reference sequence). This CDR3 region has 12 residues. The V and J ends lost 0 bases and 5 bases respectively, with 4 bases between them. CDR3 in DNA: TGTGCCACCAGCAGAGACCCGGAGACCCAGTACTTC. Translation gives CATSRDPETQYF.

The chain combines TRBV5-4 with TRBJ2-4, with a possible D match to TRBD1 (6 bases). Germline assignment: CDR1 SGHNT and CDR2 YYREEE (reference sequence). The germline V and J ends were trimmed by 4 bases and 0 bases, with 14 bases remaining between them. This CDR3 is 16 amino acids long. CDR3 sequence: CASSHRDTVAKNIQYF. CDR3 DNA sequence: TGTGCCAGCAGCCACCGGGACACCGTAGCCAAAAACATTCAGTACTTC.

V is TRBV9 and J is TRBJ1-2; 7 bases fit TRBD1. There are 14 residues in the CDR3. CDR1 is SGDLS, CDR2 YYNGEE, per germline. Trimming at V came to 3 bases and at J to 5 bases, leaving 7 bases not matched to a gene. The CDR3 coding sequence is TGTGCCAGCAGCGCCCAGGCAGGGGGTTATGGCTACACCTTC. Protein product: CASSAQAGGYGYTF.

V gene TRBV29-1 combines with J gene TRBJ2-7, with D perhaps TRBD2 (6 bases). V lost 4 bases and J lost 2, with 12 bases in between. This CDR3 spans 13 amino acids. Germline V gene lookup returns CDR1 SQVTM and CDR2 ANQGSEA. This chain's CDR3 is CSVGRTGAYEQYF. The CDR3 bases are TGCAGCGTTGGGAGGACGGGGGCCTACGAGCAGTACTTC.

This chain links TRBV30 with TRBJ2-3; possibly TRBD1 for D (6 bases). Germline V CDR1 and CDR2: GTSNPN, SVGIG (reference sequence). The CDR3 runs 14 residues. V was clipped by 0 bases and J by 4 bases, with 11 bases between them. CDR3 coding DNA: TGTGCCTGGAGTGTCAGGGGTCCCCCAGATACGCAGTATTTT. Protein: CAWSVRGPPDTQYF.

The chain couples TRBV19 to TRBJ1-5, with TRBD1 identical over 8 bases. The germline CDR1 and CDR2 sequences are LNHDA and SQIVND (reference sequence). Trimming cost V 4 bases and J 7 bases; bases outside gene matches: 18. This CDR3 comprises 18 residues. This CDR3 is CASSRVWAGGDSGQPQHF. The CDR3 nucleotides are TGTGCCAGTAGTAGGGTTTGGGCAGGGGGCGACTCGGGACAGCCCCAGCATTTT.